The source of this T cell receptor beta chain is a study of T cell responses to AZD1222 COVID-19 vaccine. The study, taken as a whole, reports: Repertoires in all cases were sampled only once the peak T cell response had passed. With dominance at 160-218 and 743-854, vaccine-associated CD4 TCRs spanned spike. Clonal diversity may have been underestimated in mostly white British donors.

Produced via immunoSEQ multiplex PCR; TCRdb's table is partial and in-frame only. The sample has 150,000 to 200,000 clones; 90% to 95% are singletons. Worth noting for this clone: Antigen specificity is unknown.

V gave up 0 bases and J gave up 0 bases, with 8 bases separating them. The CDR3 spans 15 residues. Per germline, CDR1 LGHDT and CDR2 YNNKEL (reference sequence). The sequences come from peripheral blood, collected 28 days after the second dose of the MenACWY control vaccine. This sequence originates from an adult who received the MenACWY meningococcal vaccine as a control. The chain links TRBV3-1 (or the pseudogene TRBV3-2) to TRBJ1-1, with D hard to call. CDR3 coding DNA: TGTGCCAGCAGCCAAGATTTGGGTGTGAACACTGAAGCTTTCTTT. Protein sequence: CASSQDLGVNTEAFF.